A selection of T cell receptor beta chains follows, all from one sample in a study of OX40 agonist ivuxolimab in advanced cancers. Generated by immunoSEQ multiplex PCR, the TCRdb table keeps only in-frame clones and is missing some. The data hold about 66,000 clones, with 85% to 90% observed a single time. Source: CD4+ or CD8+ T cells sorted from blood, taken in a trial of the OX40 agonist ivuxolimab. The receptors originated from an adult with an advanced solid tumor such as melanoma, head and neck, liver or kidney cancer. CDR3s include the opening cysteine and the closing phenylalanine or tryptophan. Fields, in order: J gene, V gene, D gene, clone size, CDR3 DNA, CDR3 protein. The D gene is left open where the match is weak. Clone size is given for some rows only: seen once, a few or many times, or a class if the clone is expanded.

>TRBJ2-2|TRBV7-9|.|.
TGTGCCAGCAGCTTTGAACAGGGAGGGACCGGGGAGCTGTTTTTT
CASSFEQGGTGELFF
>TRBJ2-3|TRBV4-2|.|.
TGTGCCAGCAGCCAAGGTCTAGCGGCAGGGGAAGATACGCAGTATTTT
CASSQGLAAGEDTQYF
>TRBJ2-2|TRBV6-5|.|.
TGTGCCAGCAGTTACTCGACCGGACATACCGGGGAGCTGTTTTTT
CASSYSTGHTGELFF
>TRBJ1-1|TRBV5-1|.|.
TGCGCCAGCAGCTGGGGGGGTACTGAAGCTTTCTTT
CASSWGGTEAFF
>TRBJ2-3|TRBV7-9|.|.
TGTGCCAGCAGCTTACCTGGGAATACGCAGTATTTT
CASSLPGNTQYF
>TRBJ1-5|TRBV2|.|.
TGTGCCAGCGATGAGACAGCTTATAGCAATCAGCCCCAGCATTTT
CASDETAYSNQPQHF
>TRBJ2-1|TRBV27|.|.
TGTGCCAGCAGTCAAACGGGACTGATGGACAATGAGCAGTTCTTC
CASSQTGLMDNEQFF
>TRBJ2-7|TRBV27|.|.
TGTGCCAGCAGCTCGGGGCAACGGACTCGTCGCTACGAGCAGTACTTC
CASSSGQRTRRYEQYF
>TRBJ1-1|TRBV7-8|.|.
TGTGCCAGCAGCCAAGGGGCTGTCGTGACTGAAGCTTTCTTT
CASSQGAVVTEAFF
>TRBJ2-2|TRBV2|.|.
TGTGCCAGCAGCTACATTCGGGGGCACTTTAACACCGGGGAGCTGTTTTTT
CASSYIRGHFNTGELFF
>TRBJ2-7|TRBV30|.|.
TGTGCCTGGAGCGTCCGACGGGGCATCGCCTTTCACGAGCAGTACTTC
CAWSVRRGIAFHEQYF
>TRBJ2-3|TRBV7-9|.|once
TGTGCCAGCAGCCTCGGTCAAGGCACAGATACGCAGTATTTT
CASSLGQGTDTQYF
>TRBJ2-1|TRBV5-1|TRBD2|.
TGCGCCAGCAGCCACGGGACTAGCGAGGTCGGTGAGCAGTTCTTC
CASSHGTSEVGEQFF
>TRBJ2-7|TRBV6-5|TRBD2|.
TGTGCCAGCAGTTGGTCCGGGGAGGGCGAGCAGTACTTC
CASSWSGEGEQYF
>TRBJ1-2|TRBV28|.|.
TGTGCCAGCAGTGATCCGGACAGCATTTTTGGCTACACCTTC
CASSDPDSIFGYTF
>TRBJ1-3|TRBV7-8|TRBD1|.
TGTGCCAGCAGCACACCGGGACAGGGCTTAAGAAACACCATATATTTT
CASSTPGQGLRNTIYF
>TRBJ2-3|TRBV4-1|TRBD2|once
TGCGCCAGCAGCCAAGATCCAAGCCTAGCGGGGATGAATACGCAGTATTTT
CASSQDPSLAGMNTQYF
>TRBJ1-2|TRBV7-9|.|.
TGTGCCAGCGGCAACCAGGACCCGAAGAGTTATGGCTACACCTTC
CASGNQDPKSYGYTF
>TRBJ2-1|TRBV13|.|.
TGTGCCAGCAGCTTAGCGGAGAGGGTCAACACACACAATGAGCAGTTCTTC
CASSLAERVNTHNEQFF
>TRBJ2-3|TRBV2|.|.
TGTGCCAGCAACGACAGAGACACAGATACGCAGTATTTT
CASNDRDTDTQYF
>TRBJ2-1|TRBV7-9|.|.
TGTGCCAGCAGCTTAAGGCAGGGGAGCTCCTACAATGAGCAGTTCTTC
CASSLRQGSSYNEQFF
>TRBJ1-5|TRBV4-1|.|.
TGCGCCAGCAGCCAAGTCCAGGGAGCGGGGTCCCAGCATTTT
CASSQVQGAGSQHF
>TRBJ2-7|TRBV30|TRBD2|.
TGTGCCTGGAGTGAGGGACTAGCTTTTGGGGAGCAGTACTTC
CAWSEGLAFGEQYF
>TRBJ2-1|TRBV19|.|.
TGTGCCAGTCACTCGGGGCTGCCGGCCAATGAGCAGTTCTTC
CASHSGLPANEQFF
>TRBJ2-2|TRBV4-2|.|.
TGTGCCAGCAGCCCCCCTCCCGGGGAGCTGTTTTTT
CASSPPPGELFF
>TRBJ2-5|TRBV6-5|TRBD2|.
TGTGCCAGCAAGACGGGGGGGGCGGAGGAGACCCAGTACTTC
CASKTGGAEETQYF
>TRBJ1-3|TRBV13|.|once
TGTGCCAGCAGCTCTGGACGGAGCTCTGGAAACACCATATATTTT
CASSSGRSSGNTIYF
>TRBJ2-5|TRBV27|.|.
TGTGCCAGCAGCCTAGGGGCGCTACAGTACTTC
CASSLGALQYF
>TRBJ2-7|TRBV27|.|.
TGTGCCAGCAGTTTGCGGGCATACTACGAGCAGTACTTC
CASSLRAYYEQYF